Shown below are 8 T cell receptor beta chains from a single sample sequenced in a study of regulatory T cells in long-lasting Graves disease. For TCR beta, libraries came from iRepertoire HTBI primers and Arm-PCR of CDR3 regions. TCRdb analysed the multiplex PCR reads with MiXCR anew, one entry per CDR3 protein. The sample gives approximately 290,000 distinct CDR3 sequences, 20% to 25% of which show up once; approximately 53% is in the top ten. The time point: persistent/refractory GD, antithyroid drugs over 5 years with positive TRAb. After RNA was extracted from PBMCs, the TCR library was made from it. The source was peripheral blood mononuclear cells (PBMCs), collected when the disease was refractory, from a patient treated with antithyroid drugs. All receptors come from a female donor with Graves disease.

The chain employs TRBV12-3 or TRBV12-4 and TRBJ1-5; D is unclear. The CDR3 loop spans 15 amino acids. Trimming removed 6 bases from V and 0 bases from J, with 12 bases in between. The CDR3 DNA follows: TGTGCCAGCAGACACGACACGGTTAGCAATCAGCCCCAGCATTTT. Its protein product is CASRHDTVSNQPQHF.

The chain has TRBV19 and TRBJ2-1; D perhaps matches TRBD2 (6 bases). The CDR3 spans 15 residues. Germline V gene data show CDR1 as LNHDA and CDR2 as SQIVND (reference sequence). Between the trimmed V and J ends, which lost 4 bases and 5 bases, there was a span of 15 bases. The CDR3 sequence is CASSTSREAHNEQFF. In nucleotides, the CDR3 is TGTGCCAGTAGTACGTCGAGGGAGGCTCACAATGAGCAGTTCTTC.

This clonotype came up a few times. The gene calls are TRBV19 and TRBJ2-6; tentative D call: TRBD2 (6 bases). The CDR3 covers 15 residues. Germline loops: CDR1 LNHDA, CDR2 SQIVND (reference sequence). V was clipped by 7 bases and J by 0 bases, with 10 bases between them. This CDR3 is CASTREASGANVLTF. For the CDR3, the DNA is TGTGCCAGTACCAGGGAGGCCTCTGGGGCCAACGTCCTGACTTTC.

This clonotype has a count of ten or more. The CDR3 loop is CASRSGQENSPLHF. The CDR3 DNA reads as TGTGCCAGCAGAAGCGGACAGGAAAATTCACCCCTCCACTTT. The gene calls are TRBV28 and TRBJ1-6, with 7 bases aligning to TRBD1. V lost 6 bases and J lost 7; bases outside the gene matches: 6. CDR1 and CDR2 from the germline V gene are MDHEN and SYDVKM. CDR3 length: 14 residues.

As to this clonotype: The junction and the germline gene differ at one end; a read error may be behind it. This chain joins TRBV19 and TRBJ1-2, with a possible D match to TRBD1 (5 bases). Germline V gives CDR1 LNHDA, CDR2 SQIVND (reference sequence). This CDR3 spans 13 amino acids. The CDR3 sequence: CASSRDSNYGYAF. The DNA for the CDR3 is TGTGCCAGTAGTAGGGACTCGAACTATGGCTACGCCTTC.

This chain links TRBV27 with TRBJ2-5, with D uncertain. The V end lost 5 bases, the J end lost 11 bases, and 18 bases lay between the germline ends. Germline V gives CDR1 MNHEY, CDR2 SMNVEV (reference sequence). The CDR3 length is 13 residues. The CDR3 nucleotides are TGTGCCAGCAGTGGCTCCCTATTGAGTGAGCAGTACTTC. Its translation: CASSGSLLSEQYF.

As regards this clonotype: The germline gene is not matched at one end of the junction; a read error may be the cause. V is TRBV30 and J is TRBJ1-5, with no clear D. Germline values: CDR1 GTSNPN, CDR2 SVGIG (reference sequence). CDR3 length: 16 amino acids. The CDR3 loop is CAWSGPHVGRNQPRHF. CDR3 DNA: TGTGCCTGGAGTGGCCCGCATGTGGGGAGGAATCAGCCCCGGCATTTT.

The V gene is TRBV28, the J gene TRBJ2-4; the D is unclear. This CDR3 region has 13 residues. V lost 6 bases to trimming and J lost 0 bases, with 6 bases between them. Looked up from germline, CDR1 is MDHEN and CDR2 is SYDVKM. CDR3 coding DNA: TGTGCCAGCAGCGCGGTAGCCAAAAACATTCAGTACTTC. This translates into CASSAVAKNIQYF.